A selection of T cell receptor beta chains follows, all from one sample in a study of response to subunit inactivated influenza vaccine. TCRdb recomputed calls from the RT-PCR reads with MiXCR, one row per CDR3 protein. This sample has about 520,000 distinct CDR3 sequences; around 7.7% occur once, and the top ten carry about 12%. Sequenced here: PBMCs from blood, sampled around 25 months after vaccination. The source is a man aged 45 to 75 who received an inactivated influenza vaccine. Both conserved end residues are part of each CDR3. The D gene is left open where the match is weak. The size entry is marked missing in some rows and otherwise reads once, few, many or a size class.

15	-	TRBD1	TRBJ1-2	TRBV7-9	TGTGCCAGCAGCTCTGGGACAGGTGAAAGGCCAGGCTACACCTTC	CASSSGTGERPGYTF
14	-	TRBD1	TRBJ2-7	TRBV20-1	TGCAGTGCCCACGGACAGGCCTCCTCCTACGAGCAGTACTTC	CSAHGQASSYEQYF
15	-	TRBD1	TRBJ1-1	TRBV4-3	TGCGCCAGCAGCCAAGGGGACAGGGTTGGCACTGAAGCTTTCTTT	CASSQGDRVGTEAFF
15	few	TRBD1	TRBJ2-4	TRBV2	TGTGCCAGCATCGGGACAGAACTAGCCAAAAACATTCAGTACTTC	CASIGTELAKNIQYF
13	-	-	TRBJ2-7	TRBV2	TGTGCCAGCGGCGAGGTTTTCACCTACGAGCAGTACTTC	CASGEVFTYEQYF
14	few	-	TRBJ2-7	TRBV4-1	TGCGCCAGCAGCTATCGGGACGGACTCTACGAGCAGTACTTC	CASSYRDGLYEQYF
13	few	-	TRBJ2-7	TRBV6-1	TGTGCCAGCGCACACCTAAGCTCCTACGAGCAGTACTTC	CASAHLSSYEQYF
17	few	-	TRBJ2-2	TRBV12-5	TGTGCTAGTGGTTTGTTTGGGGGCCTTCAGGTGGCCGGGGAGCTGTTTTTT	CASGLFGGLQVAGELFF
15	-	TRBD1	TRBJ2-1	TRBV7-8	TGTGCCAGCAGCACGAGACAGGGGGCGTGGAATGAGCAGTTCTTC	CASSTRQGAWNEQFF
14	-	-	TRBJ1-1	TRBV6-5	TGTGCCAGCAGTTCCTCTCCGGGAAGTTATGAAGCTTTCTTT	CASSSSPGSYEAFF
15	-	TRBD2	TRBJ2-1	TRBV5-1	TGCGCCAGCAGCAAGAGGGAGGGCCTTACCAATGAGCAGTTCTTC	CASSKREGLTNEQFF
18	-	-	TRBJ2-2	TRBV29-1	TGCAGCGTTGAAGCGTTAGGACGTGGAGGAATTAACACCGGGGAGCTGTTTTTT	CSVEALGRGGINTGELFF
14	many	TRBD1	TRBJ1-5	TRBV6-1	TGTGCCAGCAGGGGACAGGGAGGGAGTCAGCCCCAGCATTTT	CASRGQGGSQPQHF
13	few	-	TRBJ1-4	TRBV12-3/TRBV12-4	TGTGCCAGCAGCCTGGATTTCAATGAAAAACTGTTTTTT	CASSLDFNEKLFF
14	many	TRBD2	TRBJ2-1	TRBV20-1	TGCAGTGCTAGGCGGGAGAGGTTTTACAATGAGCAGTTCTTC	CSARRERFYNEQFF
12	few	-	TRBJ1-5	TRBV19	TGTGCCAGTAGCCCGGATAGACAGCCCCAGCATTTT	CASSPDRQPQHF
14	-	-	TRBJ2-3	TRBV18	TGTGCCAGCTCAACACCCGGGAACACAGATACGCAGTATTTT	CASSTPGNTDTQYF
14	many	-	TRBJ1-1	TRBV5-1	TGCGCCAGCAGCTCGGGACGTCCGAACACTGAAGCTTTCTTT	CASSSGRPNTEAFF
14	-	-	TRBJ1-1	TRBV20-1	TGCAGTGCTAGGAGGGGGATGTGGAACACTGAAGCTTTCTTT	CSARRGMWNTEAFF
13	-	-	TRBJ2-1	TRBV14	TGTGCCAGCAGGCGCTTACTAGAAAATGAGCAGTTCTTC	CASRRLLENEQFF
12	few	-	TRBJ1-2	TRBV28	TGTGCCAGCAGTTGGGAGAGGAGGAGCTACACCTTC	CASSWERRSYTF
14	many	TRBD1	TRBJ1-2	TRBV10-3	TGTGCCATCAGTGTAGGACAGGGAAACTATGGCTACACCTTC	CAISVGQGNYGYTF
12	many	-	TRBJ2-4	TRBV29-1	TGCAGCGCGAGGGGCTTCAAAAACATTCAGTACTTC	CSARGFKNIQYF
13	medium-sized	-	TRBJ2-5	TRBV3-1	TGTGCCAGCAGCCGACAGAACCAAGAGACCCAGTACTTC	CASSRQNQETQYF
14	many	-	TRBJ2-5	TRBV29-1	TGCAGCGTTGAAACAAGTTCGGGACAAGAGACCCAGTACTTC	CSVETSSGQETQYF
13	-	-	TRBJ2-7	TRBV7-8	TGTGCCAGCAGCACCGGACGTCAGGGCGAGCAGTACTTC	CASSTGRQGEQYF
14	few	-	TRBJ2-5	TRBV18	TGTGCCAGCTCACCACCAGGGGAAAAAGAGACCCAGTACTTC	CASSPPGEKETQYF
13	-	-	TRBJ2-7	TRBV28	TGTGCCAGCACCCGGGTGGGCCCCTACGAGCAGTACTTC	CASTRVGPYEQYF
14	few	TRBD1	TRBJ1-3	TRBV5-1	TGCGCCAGCAGCTTGGATTTGACAGGGAGCACCATATATTTT	CASSLDLTGSTIYF
19	-	TRBD2	TRBJ2-5	TRBV11-2	TGTGCCAGCAGCTTGACACCGAAGACTAGCGGGGAGCGTCAAGAGACCCAGTACTTC	CASSLTPKTSGERQETQYF
15	few	TRBD2	TRBJ2-1	TRBV5-1	TGCGCCAGCAGCGCCGGCGGGGGGCCCTACAATGAGCAGTTCTTC	CASSAGGGPYNEQFF
16	few	TRBD1	TRBJ2-5	TRBV4-1	TGCGCCAGCAGCCAATCGGACAGGGGGTATCAAGAGACCCAGTACTTC	CASSQSDRGYQETQYF
13	-	-	TRBJ1-1	TRBV9	TGTGCCAGCAGCCCGGAACCATACACTGAAGCTTTCTTT	CASSPEPYTEAFF
15	many	-	TRBJ1-5	TRBV14	TGTGCCAGCAGCCAGCAGAGATATAGCAATCAGCCCCAGCATTTT	CASSQQRYSNQPQHF
14	many	TRBD1	TRBJ2-1	TRBV20-1	TGCAGTGCTAGAGCCGGGACAGGAGACAATGAGCAGTTCTTC	CSARAGTGDNEQFF
13	few	-	TRBJ2-1	TRBV4-3	TGCGCCAGCAGCCTCTCGCATGACGGCGAGCAGTTCTTC	CASSLSHDGEQFF
15	many	TRBD2	TRBJ2-3	TRBV20-1	TGCAGTGCTAGTGACGGGAGGGCTAACACAGATACGCAGTATTTT	CSASDGRANTDTQYF
16	few	TRBD2	TRBJ2-3	TRBV19	TGTGCCAGTAGTATAGACTTGAGCGGGAGAACAGATACGCAGTATTTT	CASSIDLSGRTDTQYF
14	few	-	TRBJ2-5	TRBV6-2/TRBV6-3	TGTGCCAGCAGTTACGCGGACAGAAGGGAGACCCAGTACTTC	CASSYADRRETQYF
14	-	-	TRBJ2-7	TRBV12-3/TRBV12-4	TGTGCCAGCAGCCCGAGTTGGGGCCTCGACGAGCAGTACTTC	CASSPSWGLDEQYF
15	few	-	TRBJ2-1	TRBV4-3	TGCGCCAGCAGCCTTCGTTACAACTCCTACAATGAGCAGTTCTTC	CASSLRYNSYNEQFF
20	-	-	TRBJ2-6	TRBV21-1	TGTGCCAGCAGATCCTTCGGGTCACTAGCGGGAGCGGGTGGGGCCAACGTCCTGACTTTC	CASRSFGSLAGAGGANVLTF
16	-	-	TRBJ2-3	TRBV11-2	TGTGCCAGCAGCTTAGGGATCTGGGGGCCCACAGATACGCAGTATTTT	CASSLGIWGPTDTQYF
14	-	-	TRBJ1-1	TRBV5-1	TGCGCCAGCAGCCCCAGGGGAACGGACACTGAAGCTTTCTTT	CASSPRGTDTEAFF
17	-	-	TRBJ1-5	TRBV20-1	TGCAGTGCTAGAGATGTTTCGGGAGAAGGGTATAATCAGCCCCAGCATTTT	CSARDVSGEGYNQPQHF
12	-	-	TRBJ1-2	TRBV28	TGTGCCAGCAGTTCCTTCCCGGGAGGCTACACCTTC	CASSSFPGGYTF
18	-	-	TRBJ2-5	TRBV29-1	TGCAGCGTTGAAGGCGTGGCAGGCTCATTGGCTTCCCAAGAGACCCAGTACTTC	CSVEGVAGSLASQETQYF
15	-	TRBD2	TRBJ2-5	TRBV28	TGTGCCAGCAGTTTAGGTCAGCGGGAGATAGAGACCCAGTACTTC	CASSLGQREIETQYF
14	many	TRBD2	TRBJ2-7	TRBV29-1	TGCAGCGCCCGAGACGGACTAGGACTACACGAGCAGTACTTC	CSARDGLGLHEQYF
13	few	-	TRBJ1-1	TRBV13	TGTGCCAGCAGCCCCCCGGGGGTGACTGAAGCTTTCTTT	CASSPPGVTEAFF
16	-	TRBD1	TRBJ2-7	TRBV20-1	TGCAGTGCTAGAGTTATGGGGACAGGGGGAGACTACGAGCAGTACTTC	CSARVMGTGGDYEQYF
13	many	-	TRBJ1-1	TRBV15	TGTGCCACCAGCAGAAGAAAGGGCACTGAAGCTTTCTTT	CATSRRKGTEAFF